This T cell receptor (beta chain) is drawn from a study of T cells in Graves' hyperthyroidism and ophthalmopathy. Background on the study: Staff took peripheral blood when the initial diagnosis was made, before any treatment began.

This clonotype was observed at least ten times. The target antigen is unknown. Study conclusions and caveats: In blood, most of the thyroid clonotypes expanded above 0.001 were also present.

RNA transcripts gave rise to amplified TCR beta CDR3 regions. During a first-round RT-PCR of the TCR CDR3, the HTBI primer set was used. TCRdb re-called the multiplex PCR reads with MiXCR, one entry per CDR3 protein. The sample yields under 250,000 distinct CDR3 sequences, roughly a sixth seen once. Diagnoses were made from clinical symptoms, serum measures (thyroxine and TRAb), thyroid ultrasound and orbital computed tomography. The PBMCs studied were ones that came from about 9.9 ml fresh peripheral blood. V lost 5 bases to trimming and J lost 9 bases, with 10 bases between them. The CDR3 consists of 11 residues. Germline V gene sequence: CDR1 SEHNR, CDR2 FQNEAQ (reference sequence).

The clonotype was recovered from a woman aged 50 to 60 with Graves' hyperthyroidism. V and J are TRBV7-9 and TRBJ1-2; D is ambiguous. The sample consisted of blood. CDR3 sequence reads: CASSGSASYTF. The CDR3 DNA follows: TGTGCCAGCAGCGGCAGCGCGAGCTACACCTTC.